This note documents a single T cell receptor (beta chain) sequence. In the authors' workflow: Amplifying reference gene primers gave estimates of nucleated cell counts. The protocol was immunoSEQ multiplex PCR, while the TCRdb copy is restricted to in-frame clones and leaves out a portion. That table gives V, J and clone size, and the DNA gave D and trimming. The data hold about 300,000 clones, with about nine tenths observed a single time. Germline V gene sequence: CDR1 GTSNPN, CDR2 SVGIG (reference sequence). This CDR3 is built from 15 residues. V was clipped by 3 bases and J by 0 bases; unmatched bases: 4. This entry belongs to a study of blood T cell repertoires in COVID-19.

The clonotype was recovered from a woman aged 30 to 39 who had recovered from COVID-19. The sample comprised PBMCs or T cells enriched from blood (not recorded which). The rearrangement joins TRBV30 to TRBJ2-7; the match to TRBD2 covers 11 bases. The CDR3 sequence is CAWRRGLAVSYEQYF. For the CDR3, the DNA is TGTGCCTGGAGGAGGGGACTAGCGGTCTCCTACGAGCAGTACTTC.